This TCR beta chain originates from a study of control samples from healthy donors and cancer patients. Using immunoSEQ multiplex PCR, the repertoire was profiled, and TCRdb retains in-frame clones only, with some absent. This table has under 110,000 clones, about 89% appearing once. The germline V and J ends were trimmed by 4 bases and 0 bases, with 11 bases remaining between them. The CDR3 covers 15 residues. CDR1 and CDR2 (germline): SNHLY, FYNNEI. The sequenced material came from blood. J is TRBJ2-3 and V is TRBV2; tentative D call: TRBD2 (6 bases). The receptor was derived from a man aged 25 to 40 in good health. CDR3 nucleotides: TGTGCCAGCAGTGCTGGACTATCTAGCACAGATACGCAGTATTTT. Its protein is CASSAGLSSTDTQYF.